This TCR beta chain was sequenced during a study of blood T cell repertoires in COVID-19. Study-level background: PBMCs, B-cell-depleted T cells, or T cells provided the cDNA or gDNA that made up the material.

Libraries were prepared by immunoSEQ multiplex PCR; TCRdb keeps only in-frame clonotypes and omits some of them. This sample has approximately 190,000 clones, with around four fifths found just once. Per the germline V gene, CDR1 is LGHDT and CDR2 is YNNKEL (reference sequence). Trimming shortened V by 8 bases and J by 1 base, and 11 bases separated the two germline ends. CDR3 length: 13 amino acids. This TCR was sampled from a human donor in a cohort sampled during active COVID-19. Sequencing was performed on peripheral blood. The chain uses TRBV3-1 (or the pseudogene TRBV3-2) and TRBJ1-2, with D tentatively TRBD1 (5 bases). The CDR3, as DNA: TGTGCCAGCGGAGGGACGGTTAACTATGGCTACACCTTC. Translating it yields CASGGTVNYGYTF.